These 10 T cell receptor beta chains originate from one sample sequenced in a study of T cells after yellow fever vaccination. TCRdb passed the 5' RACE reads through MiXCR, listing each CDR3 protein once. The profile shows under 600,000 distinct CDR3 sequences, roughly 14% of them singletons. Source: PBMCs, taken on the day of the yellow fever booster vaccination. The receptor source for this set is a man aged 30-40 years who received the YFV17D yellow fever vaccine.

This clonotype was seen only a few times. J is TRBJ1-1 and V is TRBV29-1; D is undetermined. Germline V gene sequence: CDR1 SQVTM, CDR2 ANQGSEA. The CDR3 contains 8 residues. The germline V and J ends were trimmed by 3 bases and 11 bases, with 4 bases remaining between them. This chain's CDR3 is CSVETAFF. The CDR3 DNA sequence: TGCAGCGTTGAGACGGCTTTCTTT.

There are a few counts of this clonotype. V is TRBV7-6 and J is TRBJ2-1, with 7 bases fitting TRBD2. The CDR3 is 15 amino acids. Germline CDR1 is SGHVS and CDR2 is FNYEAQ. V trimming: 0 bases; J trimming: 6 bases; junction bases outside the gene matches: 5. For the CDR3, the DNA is TGTGCCAGCAGCTTAGCGACCGGGACTACCAATGAGCAGTTCTTC. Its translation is CASSLATGTTNEQFF.

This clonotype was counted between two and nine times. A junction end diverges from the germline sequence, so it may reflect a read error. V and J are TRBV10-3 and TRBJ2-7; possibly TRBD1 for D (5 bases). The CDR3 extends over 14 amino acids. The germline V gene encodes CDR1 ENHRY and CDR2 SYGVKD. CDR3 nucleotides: TGTGCCATCAGTGGGGGCTATTCCGGTTTCGACCACGTCTTC. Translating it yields CAISGGYSGFDHVF.

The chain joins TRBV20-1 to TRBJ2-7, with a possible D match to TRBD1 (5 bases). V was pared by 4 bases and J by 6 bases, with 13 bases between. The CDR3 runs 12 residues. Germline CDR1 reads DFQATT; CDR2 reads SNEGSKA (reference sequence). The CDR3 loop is CSAKPGGAEQYF. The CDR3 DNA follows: TGCAGTGCTAAACCCGGTGGGGCCGAGCAGTACTTC.

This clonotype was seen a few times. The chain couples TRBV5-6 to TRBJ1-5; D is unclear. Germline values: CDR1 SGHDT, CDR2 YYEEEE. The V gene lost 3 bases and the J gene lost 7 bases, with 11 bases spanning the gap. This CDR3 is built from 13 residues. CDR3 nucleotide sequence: TGTGCCAGCAGCTCGGGAAAAGGACAGCCCCAGCATTTT. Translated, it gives CASSSGKGQPQHF.

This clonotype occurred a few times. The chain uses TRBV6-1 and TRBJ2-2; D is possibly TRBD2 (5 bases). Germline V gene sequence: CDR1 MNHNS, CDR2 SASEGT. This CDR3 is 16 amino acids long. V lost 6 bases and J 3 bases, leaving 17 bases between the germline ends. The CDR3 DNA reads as TGTGCCAGCAGGCTCGCACGCACTAGGGACACCGGGGAGCTGTTTTTT. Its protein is CASRLARTRDTGELFF.

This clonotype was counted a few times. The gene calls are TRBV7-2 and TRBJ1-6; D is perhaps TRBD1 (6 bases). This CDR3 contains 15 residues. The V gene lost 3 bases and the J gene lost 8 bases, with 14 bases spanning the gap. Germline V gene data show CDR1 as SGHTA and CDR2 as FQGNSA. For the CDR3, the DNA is TGTGCCAGCAGCTTTAGACAGGTGAAAGATTCACCCCTCCACTTT. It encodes CASSFRQVKDSPLHF.

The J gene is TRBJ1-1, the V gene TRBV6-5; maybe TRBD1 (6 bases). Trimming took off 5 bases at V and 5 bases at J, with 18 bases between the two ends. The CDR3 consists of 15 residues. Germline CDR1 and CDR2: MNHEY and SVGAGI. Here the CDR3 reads CASSPRKGGWTEAFF. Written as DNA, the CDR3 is TGTGCCAGCAGTCCCAGGAAGGGGGGATGGACTGAAGCTTTCTTT.

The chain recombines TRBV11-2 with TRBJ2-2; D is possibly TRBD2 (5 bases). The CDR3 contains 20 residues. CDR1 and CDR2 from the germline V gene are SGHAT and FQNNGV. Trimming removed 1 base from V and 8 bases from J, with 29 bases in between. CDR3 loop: CASSLVASFPRSRLAGELFF. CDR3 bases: TGTGCCAGCAGCTTAGTAGCTTCTTTCCCCCGGAGCAGGCTAGCAGGGGAGCTGTTTTTT.

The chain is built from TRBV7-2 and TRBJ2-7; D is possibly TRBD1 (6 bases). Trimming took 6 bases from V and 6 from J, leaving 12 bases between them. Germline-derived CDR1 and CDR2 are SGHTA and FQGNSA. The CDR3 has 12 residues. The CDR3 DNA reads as TGTGCCAGCAGAACCCGAGGGGGCGAGCAGTACTTC. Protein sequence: CASRTRGGEQYF.